Reported below is one T cell receptor beta chain. In the authors' methods: Nucleated cell number was recorded as an estimate derived from reference gene primer amplification. Sequencing was performed with immunoSEQ multiplex PCR; in TCRdb, only in-frame clones are kept and a portion is missing. V, J and clone size derive from that table, while D and trimming were established from the DNA sequence. The sample lists about 260,000 clones, roughly 89% occurring once. The CDR3 spans 13 residues. Germline V CDR1 and CDR2: ENHRY, SYGVKD. The V gene end was trimmed by 10 bases and the J gene end by 5 bases; junction bases not matched to a gene: 10. These data come from a study of blood T cell repertoires in COVID-19. Looking at the study overall: Some COVID-19 samples were acute and others convalescent; all came from the United States, Italy and Spain. The cDNA or gDNA used as material had been derived from T cells, B-cell-depleted T cells, or PBMCs.

This clonotype was obtained from a woman aged 40 to 50 who had recovered from COVID-19. V usage is TRBV10-3 and J usage is TRBJ1-2; TRBD1 matches at 7 bases. The sample was peripheral blood. This CDR3 reads CATSGTEFYGYTF. The CDR3 region has the DNA TGTGCCACCTCTGGGACAGAATTTTATGGCTACACCTTC.